This T cell receptor (beta chain) came from a study of T-cell reconstitution after alpha-beta-depleted transplantation in children. This clonotype occurred a few times. The TCRbeta library was prepared with unique molecular identifiers. TCRdb analysed the PCR reads with MiXCR anew, one entry per CDR3 protein. The data contain approximately 510,000 distinct CDR3 sequences, around 19% of them singletons. J was trimmed by 0 bases and V by 1 base; bases with no gene match: 8. The CDR3 runs to 19 residues. Germline values: CDR1 SNHLY, CDR2 FYNNEI. This TCR was sampled from a human donor who donated a stem cell graft to a child with acute lymphoblastic leukemia. Material: PBMCs from the stem cell graft donor, obtained from the stem cell graft. This chain connects TRBV2 to TRBJ1-5; 11 nucleotides match TRBD1. The CDR3 is CASSEVPGQGVYSNQPQHF. Written as DNA, the CDR3 is TGTGCCAGCAGTGAAGTCCCGGGACAGGGGGTGTATAGCAATCAGCCCCAGCATTTT.